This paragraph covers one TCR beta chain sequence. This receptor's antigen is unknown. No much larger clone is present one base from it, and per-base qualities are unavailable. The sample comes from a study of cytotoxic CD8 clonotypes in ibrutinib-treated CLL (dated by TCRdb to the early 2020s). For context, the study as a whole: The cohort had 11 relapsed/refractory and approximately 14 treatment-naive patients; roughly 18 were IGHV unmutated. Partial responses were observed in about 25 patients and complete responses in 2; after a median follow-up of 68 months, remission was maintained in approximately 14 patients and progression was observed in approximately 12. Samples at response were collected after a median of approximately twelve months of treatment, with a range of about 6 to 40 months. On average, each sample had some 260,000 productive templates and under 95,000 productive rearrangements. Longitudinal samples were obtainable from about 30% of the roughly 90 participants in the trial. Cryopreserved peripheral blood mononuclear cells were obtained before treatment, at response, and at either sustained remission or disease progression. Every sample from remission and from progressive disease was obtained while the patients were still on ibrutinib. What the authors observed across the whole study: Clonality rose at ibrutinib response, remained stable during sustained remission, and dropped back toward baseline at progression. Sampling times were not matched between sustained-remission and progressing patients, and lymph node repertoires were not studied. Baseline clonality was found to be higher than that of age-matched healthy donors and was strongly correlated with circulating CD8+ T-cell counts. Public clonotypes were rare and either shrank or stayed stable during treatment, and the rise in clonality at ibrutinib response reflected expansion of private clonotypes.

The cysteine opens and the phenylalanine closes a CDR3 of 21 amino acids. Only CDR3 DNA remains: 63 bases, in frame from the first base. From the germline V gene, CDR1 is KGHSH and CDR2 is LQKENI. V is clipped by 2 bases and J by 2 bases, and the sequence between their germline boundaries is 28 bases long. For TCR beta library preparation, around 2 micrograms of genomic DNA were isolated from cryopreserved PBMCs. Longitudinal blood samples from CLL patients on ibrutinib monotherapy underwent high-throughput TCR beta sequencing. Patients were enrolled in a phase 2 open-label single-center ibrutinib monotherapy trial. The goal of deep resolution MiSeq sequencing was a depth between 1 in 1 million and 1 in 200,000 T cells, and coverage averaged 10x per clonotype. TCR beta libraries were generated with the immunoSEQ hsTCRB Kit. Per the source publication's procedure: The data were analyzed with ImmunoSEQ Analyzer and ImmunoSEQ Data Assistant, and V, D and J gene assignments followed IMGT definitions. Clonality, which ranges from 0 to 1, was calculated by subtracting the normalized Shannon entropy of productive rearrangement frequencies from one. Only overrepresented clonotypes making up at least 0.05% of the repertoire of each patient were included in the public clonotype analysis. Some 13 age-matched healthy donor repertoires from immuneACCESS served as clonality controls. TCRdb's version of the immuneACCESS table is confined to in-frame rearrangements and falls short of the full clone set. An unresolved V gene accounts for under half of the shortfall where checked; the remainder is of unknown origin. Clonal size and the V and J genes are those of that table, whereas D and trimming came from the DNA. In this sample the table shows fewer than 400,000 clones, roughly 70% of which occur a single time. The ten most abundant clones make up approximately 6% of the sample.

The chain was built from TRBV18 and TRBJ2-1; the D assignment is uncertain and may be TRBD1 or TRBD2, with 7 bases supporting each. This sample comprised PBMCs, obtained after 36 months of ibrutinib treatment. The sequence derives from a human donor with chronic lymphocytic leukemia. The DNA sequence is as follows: TGTGCCAGCTCACCAGAGGACAGGCCCCTCGAGGGAGGGCCACCCTACAATGAGCAGTTCTTC. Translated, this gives CASSPEDRPLEGGPPYNEQFF.